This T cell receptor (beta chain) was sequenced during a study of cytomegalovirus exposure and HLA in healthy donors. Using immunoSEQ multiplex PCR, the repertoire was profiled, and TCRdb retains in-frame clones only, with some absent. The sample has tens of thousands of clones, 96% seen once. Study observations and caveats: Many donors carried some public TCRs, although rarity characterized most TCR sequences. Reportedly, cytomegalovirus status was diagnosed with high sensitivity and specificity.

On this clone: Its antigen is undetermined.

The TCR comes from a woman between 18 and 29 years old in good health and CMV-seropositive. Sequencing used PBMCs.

The CDR3: CASSHATNEKLFF. DNA of the CDR3: TGTGCCAGCAGTCATGCAACTAATGAAAAACTGTTTTTT. The V call is TRBV27, the J call TRBJ1-4; D unresolved. The V end lost 5 bases, the J end lost 0 bases, and 4 bases lay between the germline ends. CDR1 and CDR2 from the germline V gene are MNHEY and SMNVEV (reference sequence). CDR3 length: 13 residues.